The clone carrying this TCR beta chain has only a few counts. The sample is drawn from a study of shared T cell receptors in the human thymus. Only in-frame clones appear in the TCRdb table, and some are missing; sequencing was by immunoSEQ multiplex PCR. The sample includes hundreds of thousands of clones, more than 70% of them seen just once. Trimming left V 0 bases short and J 0 bases short, with 11 bases between. In germline, CDR1 is LGHNA, CDR2 YSLEER. This CDR3 region has 16 residues. These data were likewise used in another study, on human thymus T cells. That source adds: In corrective heart surgery, resections were taken, and these provided the thymus tissue. Use of V and J genes seemed skewed within the thymic and blood repertoires. Thymic repertoires overlap heavily among unrelated individuals, related research has reported.

The source is a boy younger than two with a congenital heart defect. This rearrangement joins TRBV4-3 to TRBJ1-2; D unresolved. The sequencing input was thymocytes. The CDR3 reads CASSQDFGEANYGYTF. CDR3 bases: TGCGCCAGCAGCCAAGATTTCGGGGAAGCTAACTATGGCTACACCTTC.